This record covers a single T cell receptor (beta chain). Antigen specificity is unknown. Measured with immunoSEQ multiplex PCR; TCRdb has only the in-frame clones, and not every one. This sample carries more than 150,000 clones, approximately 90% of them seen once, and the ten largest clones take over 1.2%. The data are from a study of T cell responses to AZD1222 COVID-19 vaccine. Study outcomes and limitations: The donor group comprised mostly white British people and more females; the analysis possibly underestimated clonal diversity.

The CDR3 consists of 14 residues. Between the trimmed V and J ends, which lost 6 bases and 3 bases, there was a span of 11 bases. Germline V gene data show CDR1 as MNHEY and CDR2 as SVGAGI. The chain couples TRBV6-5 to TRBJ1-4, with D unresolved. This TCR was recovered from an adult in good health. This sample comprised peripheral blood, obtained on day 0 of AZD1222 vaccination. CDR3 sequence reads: CASREGGSNEKLFF. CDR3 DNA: TGTGCCAGCAGAGAGGGTGGATCTAATGAAAAACTGTTTTTT.